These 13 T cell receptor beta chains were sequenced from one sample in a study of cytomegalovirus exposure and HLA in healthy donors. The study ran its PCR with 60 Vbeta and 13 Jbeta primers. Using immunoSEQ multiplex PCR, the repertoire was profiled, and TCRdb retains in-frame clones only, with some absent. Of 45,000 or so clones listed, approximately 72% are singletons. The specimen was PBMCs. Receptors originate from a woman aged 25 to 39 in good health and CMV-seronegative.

DNA for the CDR3: TGTGCCAGCAGTTTTTGGCAGGGCTACGAGCAGTACTTC. It encodes CASSFWQGYEQYF. The V call is TRBV27, the J call TRBJ2-7, with D possibly being TRBD1 (5 bases). This CDR3 contains 13 residues. The V gene's germline CDR1 is MNHEY and CDR2 SMNVEV (reference sequence). V gave up 3 bases and J gave up 3 bases, with 9 bases separating them.

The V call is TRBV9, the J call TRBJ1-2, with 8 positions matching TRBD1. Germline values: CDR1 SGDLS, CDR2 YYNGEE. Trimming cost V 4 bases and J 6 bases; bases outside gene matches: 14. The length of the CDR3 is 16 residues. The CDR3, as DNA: TGTGCCAGCAGCCCGATCCACCTAGGACAGGGTAATGGCTACACCTTC. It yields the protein CASSPIHLGQGNGYTF.

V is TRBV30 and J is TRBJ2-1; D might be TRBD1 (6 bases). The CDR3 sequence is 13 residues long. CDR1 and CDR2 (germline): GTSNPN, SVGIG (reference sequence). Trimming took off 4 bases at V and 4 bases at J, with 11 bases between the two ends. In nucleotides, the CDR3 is TGTGCCTGGATGGGGGCTAGGTACAATGAGCAGTTCTTC. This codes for CAWMGARYNEQFF. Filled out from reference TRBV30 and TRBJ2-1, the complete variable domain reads SQTIHQWPATLVQPVGSPLSLECTVEGTSNPNLYWYRQAAGRGLQLLFYSVGIGQISSEVPQNLSASRPQDRQFILSSKKLLLSDSGFYLCAWMGARYNEQFFGPGTRLTVL.

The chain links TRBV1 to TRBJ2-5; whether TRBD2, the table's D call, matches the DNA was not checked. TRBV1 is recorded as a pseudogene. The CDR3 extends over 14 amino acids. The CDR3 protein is CTSRRLRGEETQYF. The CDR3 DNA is TGCACCAGCAGGAGACTTCGGGGGGAAGAGACCCAGTACTTC.

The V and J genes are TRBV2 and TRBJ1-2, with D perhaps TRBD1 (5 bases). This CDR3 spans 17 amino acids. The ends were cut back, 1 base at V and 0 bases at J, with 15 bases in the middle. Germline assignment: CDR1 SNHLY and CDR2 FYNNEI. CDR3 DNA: TGTGCCAGCAGTGAAGGTTGGGCAGGGACTTCTAACTATGGCTACACCTTC. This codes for CASSEGWAGTSNYGYTF.

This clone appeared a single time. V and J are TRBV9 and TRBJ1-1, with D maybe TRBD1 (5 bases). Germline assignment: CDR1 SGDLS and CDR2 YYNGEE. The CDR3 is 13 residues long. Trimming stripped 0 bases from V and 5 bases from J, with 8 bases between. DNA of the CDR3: TGTGCCAGCAGCGTAGCTCGGGGGACTGAAGCTTTCTTT. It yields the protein CASSVARGTEAFF.

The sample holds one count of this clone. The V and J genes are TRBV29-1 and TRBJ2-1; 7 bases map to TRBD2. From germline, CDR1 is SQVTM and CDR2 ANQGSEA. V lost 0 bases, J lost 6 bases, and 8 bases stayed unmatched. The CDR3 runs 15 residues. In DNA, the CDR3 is TGCAGCGTTGAAGAAGCATCGGGACTACTCAATGAGCAGTTCTTC. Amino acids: CSVEEASGLLNEQFF.

The chain's CDR3 is CASSLPLDTQYF. In DNA, the CDR3 is TGTGCCAGCAGTTTACCCCTAGATACGCAGTATTTT. The chain is built from TRBV28 and TRBJ2-3; D is ambiguous. This CDR3 has 12 amino acids. Trimming stripped 2 bases from V and 5 bases from J, with 5 bases between. The germline CDR1 and CDR2 sequences are MDHEN and SYDVKM.

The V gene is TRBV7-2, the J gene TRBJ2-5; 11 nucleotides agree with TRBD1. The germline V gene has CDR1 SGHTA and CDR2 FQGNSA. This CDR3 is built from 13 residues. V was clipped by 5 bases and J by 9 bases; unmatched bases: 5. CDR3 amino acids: CASSRGQGAAQYF. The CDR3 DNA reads TGTGCCAGCAGCCGAGGACAGGGGGCGGCCCAGTACTTC.

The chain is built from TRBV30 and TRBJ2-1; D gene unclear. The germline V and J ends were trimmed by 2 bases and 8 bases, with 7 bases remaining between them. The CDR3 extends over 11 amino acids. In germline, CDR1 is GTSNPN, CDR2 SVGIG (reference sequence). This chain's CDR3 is CAWSTPHEQFF. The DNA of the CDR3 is TGTGCCTGGAGTACTCCGCATGAGCAGTTCTTC.

CDR3 sequence: CASSLAGQTQWYF. The CDR3 region has the DNA TGTGCCAGCAGCTTGGCCGGACAGACTCAATGGTACTTC. The chain links TRBV5-6 to TRBJ2-7; D might be TRBD1 (6 bases). With 0 bases removed from V and 12 bases from J, the gap between germline ends came to 16 bases. Germline V CDR1 and CDR2: SGHDT, YYEEEE. This CDR3 spans 13 amino acids.

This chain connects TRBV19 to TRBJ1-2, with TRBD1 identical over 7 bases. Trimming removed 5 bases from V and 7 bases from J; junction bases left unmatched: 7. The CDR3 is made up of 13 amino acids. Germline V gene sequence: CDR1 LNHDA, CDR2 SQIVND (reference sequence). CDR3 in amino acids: CASSGQGDRGYTF. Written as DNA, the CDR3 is TGTGCCAGTAGTGGGCAGGGGGACCGTGGCTACACCTTC.

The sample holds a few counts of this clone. The CDR3 DNA reads as TGCAGCGTTGAACGGGGAGAAGGGTTCGGCTACACCTTC. Its translation is CSVERGEGFGYTF. The V and J genes are TRBV29-1 and TRBJ1-2, with D hard to call. Germline V gives CDR1 SQVTM, CDR2 ANQGSEA. V gave up 2 bases and J gave up 8 bases, with 15 bases separating them. CDR3 length: 13 residues.